The T cell receptor (beta chain) under discussion was sequenced for a study of T cell responses to AZD1222 COVID-19 vaccine. Across the study: Pooling covered second doses at about 4 or about 12 weeks. Study outcomes and limitations: The study sampled repertoires only after the peak T cell response. Just a handful of people given AZD1222 tested seropositive at baseline. Reports say nearly half of spike-specific TCRs go after unmutated variant regions.

This CDR3 is built from 13 residues. V lost 5 bases and J 6 bases, leaving 13 bases between the germline ends. CDR1 is LNHDA, CDR2 SQIVND, per germline (reference sequence). In the case of this clone: Antigen unknown.

Repertoires were generated with immunoSEQ multiplex PCR, while TCRdb's copy carries only in-frame clones and drops some. The table shows about 120,000 clones, with roughly nine tenths occurring only once. This chain joins TRBV19 and TRBJ1-2, with D tentatively TRBD1 (6 bases). Here the sequenced sample was peripheral blood, taken on day 0 of AZD1222 vaccination. This TCR was sampled from an adult in good health. The CDR3 nucleotides are TGTGCCAGTAGTCTCAGGCGGGACAATGGCTACACCTTC. Translation: CASSLRRDNGYTF.